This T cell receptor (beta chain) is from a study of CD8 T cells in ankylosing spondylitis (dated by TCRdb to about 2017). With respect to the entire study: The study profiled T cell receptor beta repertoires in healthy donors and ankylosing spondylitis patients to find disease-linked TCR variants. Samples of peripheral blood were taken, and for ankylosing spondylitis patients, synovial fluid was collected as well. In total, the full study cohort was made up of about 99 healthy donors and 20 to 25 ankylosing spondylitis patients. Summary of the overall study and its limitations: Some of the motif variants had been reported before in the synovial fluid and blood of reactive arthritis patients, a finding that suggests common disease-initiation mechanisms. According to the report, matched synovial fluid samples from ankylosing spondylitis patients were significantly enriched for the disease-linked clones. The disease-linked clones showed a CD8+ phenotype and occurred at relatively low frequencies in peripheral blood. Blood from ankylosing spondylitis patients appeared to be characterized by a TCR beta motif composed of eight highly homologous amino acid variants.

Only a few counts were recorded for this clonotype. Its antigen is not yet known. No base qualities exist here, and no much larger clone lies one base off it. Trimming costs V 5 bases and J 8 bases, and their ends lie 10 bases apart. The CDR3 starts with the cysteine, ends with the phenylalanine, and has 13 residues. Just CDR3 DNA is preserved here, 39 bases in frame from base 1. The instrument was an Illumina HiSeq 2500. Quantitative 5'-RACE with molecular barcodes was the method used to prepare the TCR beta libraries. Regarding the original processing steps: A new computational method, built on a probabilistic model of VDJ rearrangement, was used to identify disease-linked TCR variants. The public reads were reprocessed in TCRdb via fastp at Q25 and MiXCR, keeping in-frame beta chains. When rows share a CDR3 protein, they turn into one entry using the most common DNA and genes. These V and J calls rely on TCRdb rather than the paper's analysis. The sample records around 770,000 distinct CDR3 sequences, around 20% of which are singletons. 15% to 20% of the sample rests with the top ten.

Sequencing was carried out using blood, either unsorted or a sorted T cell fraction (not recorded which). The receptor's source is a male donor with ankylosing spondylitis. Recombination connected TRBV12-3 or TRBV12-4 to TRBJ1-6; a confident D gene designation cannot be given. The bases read TGTGCCAGCAGTCGCGACCAGGATTCACCCCTCCACTTT. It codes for CASSRDQDSPLHF.